This TCR beta chain was captured by sequencing in a study of blood T cell repertoires in COVID-19. As for the study in general: There were acute and convalescent COVID-19 samples, and they came from the United States, Italy and Spain. Sources were T cells, B-cell-depleted T cells, or PBMCs; the material itself was cDNA or gDNA.

The CDR3 spans 13 residues. CDR1 and CDR2 (germline): SGHDN, FVKESK. The trim removed 4 bases at V and 4 bases at J, leaving 2 bases unmatched. Per the original methods: Estimates of nucleated cell counts were drawn from the amplification of reference gene primers. Sequenced by immunoSEQ multiplex PCR; TCRdb stores in-frame clones only, minus some. The V and J calls and the clone size are those of that table, but D and trimming were determined from the DNA. Of approximately 150,000 clones listed, more than 70% are singletons. The chain joins TRBV14 to TRBJ1-2, with TRBD1 matching over 8 bases. Sequences were obtained from peripheral blood. The sequence derives from a woman aged 55 to 70 with acute or convalescent COVID-19. The DNA for the CDR3 is TGTGCCAGCAGCCGAGACAGGGGCTATGGCTACACCTTC. It translates to CASSRDRGYGYTF. Supplemented by reference TRBV14 and TRBJ1-2, the full variable domain reads EAGVTQFPSHSVIEKGQTVTLRCDPISGHDNLYWYRRVMGKEIKFLLHFVKESKQDESGMPNNRFLAERTGGTYSTLKVQPAELEDSGVYFCASSRDRGYGYTFGSGTRLTVV.